The 6 T cell receptor beta chains presented below share a single source sample, sequenced in a study of T-cell reconstitution after alpha-beta-depleted transplantation in children. Preparation of the TCRbeta library was carried out with unique molecular identifiers. MiXCR was run by TCRdb on the PCR reads, yielding one entry per CDR3 protein. There are 200,000 or so distinct CDR3 sequences in the sample; roughly 6.6% occur only once, and 5% to 6.5% lies in the top ten. The sample here was PBMCs, taken before TCRalphabeta/CD19-depleted stem cell transplant. The receptors were gathered from a boy aged 2 to 10 with acute lymphoblastic leukemia, due to receive a stem cell transplant.

This clonotype was detected only a few times. This sequence joins TRBV25-1 and TRBJ1-6; tentative D call: TRBD1 (5 bases). The CDR3 consists of 14 residues. V lost 4 bases and J lost 11, with 15 bases in between. Per germline, CDR1 MGHDK and CDR2 SYGVNS. CDR3 protein: CASSAAERGAPLHF. CDR3 bases: TGTGCCAGCAGTGCAGCCGAGCGGGGCGCACCCCTCCACTTT.

This clonotype was seen ten or more times. This chain joins TRBV28 and TRBJ1-1; 10 bases align to TRBD1. After removal of 6 bases from V and 9 bases from J, the junction contained 16 bases not matched to a gene. The CDR3 has 16 residues. Germline values: CDR1 MDHEN, CDR2 SYDVKM. CDR3 amino acids: CASSPPGQGTFSKAFF. CDR3 nucleotides: TGTGCCAGCAGCCCGCCGGGACAGGGGACATTCTCGAAAGCTTTCTTT.

This clonotype was seen repeatedly, ten times or more. The CDR3 loop is CSATTSGLIQETQYF. The CDR3 bases are TGCAGCGCTACGACTAGCGGGCTGATACAAGAGACCCAGTACTTC. The chain uses TRBV29-1 and TRBJ2-5; 10 bases fit TRBD2. Germline lookup yields CDR1 SQVTM and CDR2 ANQGSEA. V lost 7 bases, J lost 2 bases, and 10 bases stayed unmatched. The CDR3 covers 15 residues.

This sequence joins TRBV7-2 and TRBJ1-2; TRBD1 matches at 10 bases. Germline loops: CDR1 SGHTA, CDR2 FQGNSA. After removal of 4 bases from V and 4 bases from J, the junction contained 6 bases not matched to a gene. The CDR3 runs 15 residues. The CDR3 sequence: CASSWDRGKGYGYTF. The DNA for the CDR3 is TGTGCCAGCAGCTGGGACAGGGGAAAGGGCTATGGCTACACCTTC.

The V call is TRBV4-3, the J call TRBJ2-3, with a tentative D call TRBD2 (6 bases). Germline CDR1 is LGHNA and CDR2 is YSLEER. V was trimmed by 3 bases and J by 0 bases, leaving 13 bases between them. The CDR3 runs to 16 residues. As DNA, the CDR3 is TGCGCCAGCAGCCAGAATAGCGGCTTTAGCACAGATACGCAGTATTTT. This translates into CASSQNSGFSTDTQYF.

The sample holds many counts of this clonotype. The rearrangement joins TRBV5-1 to TRBJ2-3, with D unresolved. Germline V gene lookup returns CDR1 SGHRS and CDR2 YFSETQ. This CDR3 region has 14 residues. V was clipped by 4 bases and J by 2 bases, with 11 bases between them. CDR3 residues: CASSRSQITDTQYF. In DNA form, the CDR3 reads TGCGCCAGCAGCCGCTCGCAGATCACAGATACGCAGTATTTT.